What follows are 8 T cell receptor beta chains derived from one specimen sequenced in a study of blood T cell repertoires in COVID-19. The method was immunoSEQ multiplex PCR; TCRdb's version includes in-frame clones alone and lacks a portion of them. In the table there are approximately 190,000 clones, roughly four fifths of which are singletons. The source material was peripheral blood. The source is a woman aged 40 to 49 with acute or convalescent COVID-19.

On this clone: This same CDR3 is encoded by further DNA sequences in the sample. This chain links TRBV5-1 with TRBJ1-6; D is undetermined. Looked up from germline, CDR1 is SGHRS and CDR2 is YFSETQ. The CDR3 consists of 15 residues. Trimming shortened V by 0 bases and J by 7 bases, and 11 bases separated the two germline ends. The CDR3 sequence: CASSLGGQNNSPLHF. The CDR3 DNA sequence: TGCGCCAGCAGCTTGGGTGGGCAGAACAATTCACCCCTCCACTTT. Complete variable domain (other parts from reference TRBV5-1 and TRBJ1-6): KAGVTQTPRYLIKTRGQQVTLSCSPISGHRSVSWYQQTPGQGLQFLFEYFSETQRNKGNFPGRFSGRQFSNSRSEMNVSTLELGDSALYLCASSLGGQNNSPLHFGNGTRLTVT.

The gene calls are TRBV7-8 and TRBJ2-7; no definite D call. The CDR3 totals 13 residues. Per the germline V gene, CDR1 is SGHVS and CDR2 is FQNEAQ. Trimming shortened V by 3 bases and J by 2 bases, and 8 bases separated the two germline ends. In DNA form, the CDR3 reads TGTGCCAGCAGCTTGTTGGCAGCCTACGAGCAGTACTTC. This gives the protein CASSLLAAYEQYF.

This clone was picked up one time. J is TRBJ1-6 and V is TRBV19; TRBD1 matches at 7 bases. The CDR3 consists of 15 residues. V shed 9 bases, J shed 5 bases, and the junction held 10 bases outside the gene matches. Per germline, CDR1 LNHDA and CDR2 SQIVND (reference sequence). DNA for the CDR3: TGTGCCAGCACCATCGTAGACAGGGATAATTCACCCCTCCACTTT. It translates to CASTIVDRDNSPLHF.

The chain joins TRBV13 to TRBJ2-1; D perhaps matches TRBD1 (5 bases). Trimming stripped 11 bases from V and 5 bases from J, with 13 bases between. The CDR3 loop spans 12 amino acids. Germline values: CDR1 PRHDT, CDR2 FYEKMQ (reference sequence). The CDR3 sequence is CASQGGNNEQFF. In DNA, the CDR3 is TGTGCCTCTCAGGGCGGTAACAATGAGCAGTTCTTC.

This clone has a handful of counts. The CDR3 DNA reads TGCAGCGCTTCGTGGGGGGGGTTAAACACTGAAGCTTTCTTT. Translating gives CSASWGGLNTEAFF. The chain is built from TRBV29-1 and TRBJ1-1; possibly TRBD1 for D (5 bases). CDR3 length: 14 residues. V gave up 7 bases and J gave up 2 bases, with 17 bases separating them. CDR1 and CDR2 from the germline V gene are SQVTM and ANQGSEA. The full variable domain, completed using reference TRBV29-1 and TRBJ1-1, is SAVISQKPSRDICQRGTSLTIQCQVDSQVTMMFWYRQQPGQSLTLIATANQGSEATYESGFVIDKFPISRPNLTFSTLTVSNMSPEDSSIYLCSASWGGLNTEAFFGQGTRLTVV.

J is TRBJ2-2 and V is TRBV7-8; TRBD1 matches at 10 bases. CDR3 size: 15 residues. Germline CDR1 and CDR2: SGHVS and FQNEAQ. V lost 4 bases to trimming and J lost 6 bases; unmatched junction nucleotides: 5. The CDR3 DNA sequence: TGTGCCAGCAGCTGGAACGGACAGGGGGCCGGGGAGCTGTTTTTT. Its protein is CASSWNGQGAGELFF.

V gene TRBV19 combines with J gene TRBJ1-1; D ambiguous. V was trimmed by 3 bases and J by 3 bases, leaving 8 bases between them. In germline, CDR1 is LNHDA, CDR2 SQIVND (reference sequence). This CDR3 has 13 residues. This chain's CDR3 is CASSMYIHTEAFF. The CDR3 nucleotides read TGTGCCAGTAGTATGTACATTCACACTGAAGCTTTCTTT.

CDR3 loop: CASCSGLYGYTF. The CDR3 nucleotides are TGTGCCAGTTGTTCGGGTCTCTATGGCTACACCTTC. The chain links TRBV28 to TRBJ1-2; no definite D call. The CDR3 is 12 amino acids. Germline lookup yields CDR1 MDHEN and CDR2 SYDVKM. The V and J ends lost 9 bases and 4 bases respectively, with 12 bases between them.